The source of this TCR beta chain is a study of CD8+ T cells in alopecia areata. Overall study context: Patients received oral tofacitinib, 5 to 10 mg twice daily, for moderate-to-severe alopecia areata.

cDNA reverse transcribed from extracted RNA served as the sequencing template. The protocol was immunoSEQ multiplex PCR, while the TCRdb copy is restricted to in-frame clones and leaves out a portion. The table has about 110,000 clones, 84% seen once. V lost 3 bases, J lost 14 bases, and 11 bases lay in between. CDR3 length: 11 residues. The germline CDR1 and CDR2 sequences are SGHAT and FQNNGV. Noted treatment: oral pan-JAK inhibitor, 5-10 mg twice daily. There are a few counts of this clone. Sample: CD8+ T cells sorted from blood, taken at week 24, from a patient treated with tofacitinib. The V call is TRBV11-2, the J call TRBJ2-4; TRBD2 might be the D (6 bases). The TCR comes from a human donor with alopecia areata. For the CDR3, the DNA is TGTGCCAGCAGCTTTGAGCGGGTGAAGTACTTC. This translates into CASSFERVKYF.